This TCR beta chain was recorded in a study of blood T cell repertoires in COVID-19. V shed 0 bases and J 4 bases; nucleotides not matched to a gene: 8. The CDR3 length is 16 residues. Germline assignment: CDR1 SGHRS and CDR2 YFSETQ. The table came from immunoSEQ multiplex PCR; TCRdb's copy has only in-frame clones and leaves some out. Of about 150,000 clones in the sample, 80% to 90% are singletons; the top ten hold around 7.8%. The TCR originated in a man between 45 and 60 years old who had recovered from COVID-19. The sequenced sample consisted of PBMCs or T cells enriched from blood (not recorded which). V and J are TRBV5-1 and TRBJ1-2, with 8 bases that match TRBD1. In DNA form, the CDR3 reads TGCGCCAGCAGCTTGGGTTCTCAGGGGGCGAGCTATGGCTACACCTTC. Protein sequence: CASSLGSQGASYGYTF. The whole variable domain, filled in from reference TRBV5-1 and TRBJ1-2, reads KAGVTQTPRYLIKTRGQQVTLSCSPISGHRSVSWYQQTPGQGLQFLFEYFSETQRNKGNFPGRFSGRQFSNSRSEMNVSTLELGDSALYLCASSLGSQGASYGYTFGSGTRLTVV.